These 17 T cell receptor beta chains were all obtained from the same sample, sequenced in a study of cytotoxic CD8 clonotypes in ibrutinib-treated CLL. Profiling relied on immunoSEQ multiplex PCR, and the TCRdb table lists in-frame clones only, not all of them. Altogether hundreds of thousands of clones are present, roughly 70% being singletons, with the ten largest covering 15%. The source material was PBMCs, sampled after 24 months of ibrutinib treatment. The receptors derive from a human donor with chronic lymphocytic leukemia.

This clone is a singleton in its sample. This chain links TRBV5-8 with TRBJ2-7; the D gene is possibly TRBD1 (7 bases). V lost 4 bases and J 3 bases, leaving 20 bases between the germline ends. The length of the CDR3 is 16 residues. Germline V gene lookup returns CDR1 SGHTS and CDR2 YDEGEE. The CDR3 reads CASSGGAGGWDYEQYF. DNA for the CDR3: TGTGCCAGCAGCGGAGGGGCAGGGGGATGGGACTACGAGCAGTACTTC.

This chain joins TRBV10-3 and TRBJ1-1; D is perhaps TRBD1 (6 bases). Germline V gene lookup returns CDR1 ENHRY and CDR2 SYGVKD. The CDR3 is 17 amino acids. V lost 6 bases, J lost 5 bases, and 25 bases lay in between. The CDR3 bases are TGTGCCATCAGGATCGGGATTGCGGGGGGCCGAATGACTGAAGCTTTCTTT. This gives the protein CAIRIGIAGGRMTEAFF.

About this clone itself: Additional DNA sequences in this sample encode the identical CDR3. V is TRBV15 and J is TRBJ2-2, with D possibly matching TRBD1 (5 bases). V was cut by 0 bases and J by 2 bases, with 13 bases left in between. This CDR3 is 17 amino acids long. CDR1 and CDR2 from the germline V gene are LNHNV and YYDKDF (reference sequence). In DNA form, the CDR3 reads TGTGCCACCAGCAGAGATAGGGGTCGAACCAACACCGGGGAGCTGTTTTTT. Amino acids: CATSRDRGRTNTGELFF.

This clone was detected only a few times. The chain recombines TRBV5-4 with TRBJ2-4; the D gene is possibly TRBD2 (5 bases). In germline, CDR1 is SGHNT, CDR2 YYREEE (reference sequence). This CDR3 spans 11 amino acids. V was shortened by 2 bases and J by 9 bases, with 6 bases between the two germline ends. CDR3 sequence: CASSFGSIQYF. In DNA, the CDR3 is TGTGCCAGCAGCTTTGGGAGCATTCAGTACTTC.

The rearrangement joins TRBV27 to TRBJ2-2; perhaps TRBD1 as D (5 bases). CDR3 length: 13 residues. Trimming cost V 3 bases and J 7 bases, with 9 bases left between them. The germline CDR1 and CDR2 sequences are MNHEY and SMNVEV (reference sequence). The CDR3 sequence is CASSLTAIGELFF. The CDR3 region has the DNA TGTGCCAGCAGTTTGACAGCCATCGGGGAGCTGTTTTTT.

V and J are TRBV28 and TRBJ1-1; the D is unclear. The V end lost 1 base, the J end lost 0 bases, and 9 bases lay between the germline ends. The CDR3 runs to 15 residues. Germline-derived CDR1 and CDR2 are MDHEN and SYDVKM. CDR3 sequence (DNA): TGTGCCAGCAGTTTATACCGAAACATGAACACTGAAGCTTTCTTT. Translation gives CASSLYRNMNTEAFF.

The J gene is TRBJ2-2, the V gene TRBV29-1; 9 bases align to TRBD1. CDR1 SQVTM and CDR2 ANQGSEA come from the germline V gene. V lost 6 bases to trimming and J lost 8 bases; unmatched junction nucleotides: 10. The CDR3 length is 14 residues. Here the CDR3 reads CSVAGTGRRGELFF. CDR3 nucleotides: TGCAGCGTCGCCGGGACAGGGCGGAGGGGGGAGCTGTTTTTT.

J is TRBJ2-1 and V is TRBV29-1, with 8 positions matching TRBD2. There are 16 residues in the CDR3. The germline gives CDR1 SQVTM, CDR2 ANQGSEA. Trimming at V came to 7 bases and at J to 1 base, leaving 12 bases not matched to a gene. The CDR3 DNA reads TGCAGCGCCCACCGCAACGGGAGGGTATCCTACAATGAGCAGTTCTTC. This codes for CSAHRNGRVSYNEQFF.

In its sample, this clone was seen once. This chain joins TRBV25-1 and TRBJ1-4; D possibly corresponds to TRBD1 (5 bases). This CDR3 contains 14 residues. Trimming stripped 3 bases from V and 0 bases from J, with 5 bases between. The germline V gene has CDR1 MGHDK and CDR2 SYGVNS. The CDR3 DNA is TGTGCCAGCAGTGAGGGGGCAACTAATGAAAAACTGTTTTTT. As protein: CASSEGATNEKLFF.

This clone was found a few times. This chain links TRBV18 with TRBJ2-7; D possibly corresponds to TRBD2 (6 bases). The CDR3 contains 13 residues. V lost 6 bases and J lost 4, with 13 bases in between. Looked up from germline, CDR1 is KGHSH and CDR2 is LQKENI. DNA of the CDR3: TGTGCCAGCTCGGGACTGGAGCCTTACGAGCAGTACTTC. It encodes CASSGLEPYEQYF.

The chain recombines TRBV10-2 with TRBJ1-2; 7 nucleotides align to TRBD1. CDR3 length: 14 residues. Trimming took 10 bases from V and 2 from J; bases not matched to a gene: 10. CDR1 and CDR2 (germline): WSHSY, SAAADI. Here the CDR3 reads CATQDEQGNYGYTF. CDR3 in DNA: TGCGCCACCCAGGATGAACAGGGGAACTATGGCTACACCTTC.

J is TRBJ2-7 and V is TRBV4-2; D possibly corresponds to TRBD1 (5 bases). The V end lost 0 bases, the J end lost 6 bases, and 15 bases lay between the germline ends. The CDR3 sequence is 15 residues long. Germline CDR1 reads LGHNA; CDR2 reads YNFKEQ. In DNA, the CDR3 is TGTGCCAGCAGCCAAGATTTAACAGGACCACGCGAGCAGTACTTC. It encodes CASSQDLTGPREQYF.

V and J are TRBV4-3 and TRBJ2-3; 9 bases fit TRBD2. The V gene end was trimmed by 0 bases and the J gene end by 6 bases; junction bases not matched to a gene: 10. Germline CDR1 reads LGHNA; CDR2 reads YSLEER. The CDR3 sequence is 17 residues long. CDR3 sequence reads: CASSQDLGGRATDTQYF. CDR3 DNA sequence: TGCGCCAGCAGCCAAGATTTGGGCGGGAGGGCGACGGATACGCAGTATTTT.

Only a few counts were recorded for this clone. This chain connects TRBV27 to TRBJ2-7; 10 bases are a match to TRBD1. Per the germline V gene, CDR1 is MNHEY and CDR2 is SMNVEV (reference sequence). V shed 8 bases, J shed 0 bases, and the junction held 4 bases outside the gene matches. The CDR3 spans 14 residues. CDR3 in DNA: TGTGCCAGCTCGACAGGGGGCGTCTCCTACGAGCAGTACTTC. It encodes CASSTGGVSYEQYF.

Here the CDR3 DNA reads TGTGCCACCGACCGGGCAACTAATGAGCAGTTCTTC. Its translation: CATDRATNEQFF. V and J are TRBV6-6 and TRBJ2-1; no firm D call. The CDR3 is 12 amino acids. V gave up 10 bases and J gave up 7 bases, with 14 bases separating them. The germline CDR1 and CDR2 sequences are MNHNY and SVGAGI (reference sequence).

This chain uses TRBV6-1 with TRBJ1-4; D is unclear. From germline, CDR1 is MNHNS and CDR2 SASEGT. The CDR3 is 14 amino acids. V was cut by 8 bases and J by 4 bases, with 14 bases left in between. The CDR3 DNA is TGTGCCAGCGTTCCTACTAACCTTAATGAAAAACTGTTTTTT. Translated: CASVPTNLNEKLFF.

This chain uses TRBV7-6 with TRBJ2-1; no clear D. This CDR3 is built from 13 residues. Germline V gene lookup returns CDR1 SGHVS and CDR2 FNYEAQ. Trimming cost V 5 bases and J 6 bases, with 11 bases left between them. The CDR3 spells CASSPTPVNEQFF. CDR3 bases: TGTGCCAGCAGCCCTACGCCAGTCAATGAGCAGTTCTTC.